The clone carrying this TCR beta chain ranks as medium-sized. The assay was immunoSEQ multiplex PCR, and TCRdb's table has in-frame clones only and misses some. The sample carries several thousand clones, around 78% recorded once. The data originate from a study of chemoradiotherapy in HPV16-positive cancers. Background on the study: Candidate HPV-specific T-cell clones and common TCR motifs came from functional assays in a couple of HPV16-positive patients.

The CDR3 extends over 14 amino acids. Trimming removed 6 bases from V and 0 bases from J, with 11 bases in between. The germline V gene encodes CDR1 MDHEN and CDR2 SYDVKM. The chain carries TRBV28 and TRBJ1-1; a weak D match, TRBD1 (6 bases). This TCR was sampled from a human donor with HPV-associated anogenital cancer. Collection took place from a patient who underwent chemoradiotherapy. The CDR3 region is CASSLTGLNTEAFF. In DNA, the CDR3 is TGTGCCAGCAGCCTGACAGGACTGAACACTGAAGCTTTCTTT.